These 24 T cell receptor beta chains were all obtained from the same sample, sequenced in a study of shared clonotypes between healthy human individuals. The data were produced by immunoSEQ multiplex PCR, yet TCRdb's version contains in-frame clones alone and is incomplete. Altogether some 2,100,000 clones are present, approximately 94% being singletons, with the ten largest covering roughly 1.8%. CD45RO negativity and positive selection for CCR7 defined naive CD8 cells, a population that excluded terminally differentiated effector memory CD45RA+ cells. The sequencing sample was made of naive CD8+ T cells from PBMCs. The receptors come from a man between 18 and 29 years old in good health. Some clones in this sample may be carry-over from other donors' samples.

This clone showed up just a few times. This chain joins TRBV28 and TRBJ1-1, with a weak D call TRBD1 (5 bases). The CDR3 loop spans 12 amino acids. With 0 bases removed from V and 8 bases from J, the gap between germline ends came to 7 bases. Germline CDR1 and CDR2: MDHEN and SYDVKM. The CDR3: CASSLWEGEAFF. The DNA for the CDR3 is TGTGCCAGCAGTTTATGGGAGGGGGAAGCTTTCTTT.

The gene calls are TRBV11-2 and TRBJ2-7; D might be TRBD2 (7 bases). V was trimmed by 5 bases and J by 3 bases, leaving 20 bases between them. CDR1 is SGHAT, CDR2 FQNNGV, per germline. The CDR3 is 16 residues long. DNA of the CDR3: TGTGCCAGCAGCCCCTCCTCTGGGGGGGCGGACTACGAGCAGTACTTC. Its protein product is CASSPSSGGADYEQYF.

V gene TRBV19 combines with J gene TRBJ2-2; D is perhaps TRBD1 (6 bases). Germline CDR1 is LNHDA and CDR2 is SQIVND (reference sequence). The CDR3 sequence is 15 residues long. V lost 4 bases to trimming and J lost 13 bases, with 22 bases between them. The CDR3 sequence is CASSTLTLQGQALFF. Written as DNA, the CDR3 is TGTGCCAGTAGTACCTTAACCCTACAGGGCCAGGCGCTGTTTTTT.

The CDR3 nucleotides read TGTGCCAGCAGCTCCCAAACTCACAGGGACAGACCACCTAGCACAGATACGCAGTATTTT. Translated, it gives CASSSQTHRDRPPSTDTQYF. The J gene is TRBJ2-3, the V gene TRBV27; 7 positions agree with TRBD1. Germline CDR1 MNHEY, CDR2 SMNVEV (reference sequence). Germline trimming cut 6 bases from V and 0 bases from J; bases unmatched to any gene: 21. CDR3 length: 20 residues.

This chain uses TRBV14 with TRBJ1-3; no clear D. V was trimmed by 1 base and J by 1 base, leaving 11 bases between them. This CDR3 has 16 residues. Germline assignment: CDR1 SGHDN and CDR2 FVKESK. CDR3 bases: TGTGCCAGCAGCCAAGCCCCCCATCGATCTGGAAACACCATATATTTT. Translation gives CASSQAPHRSGNTIYF.

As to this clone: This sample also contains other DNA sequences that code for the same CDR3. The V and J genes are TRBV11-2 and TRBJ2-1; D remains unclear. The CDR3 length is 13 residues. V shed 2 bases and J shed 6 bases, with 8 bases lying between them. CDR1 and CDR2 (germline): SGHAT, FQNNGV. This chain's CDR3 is CASSLWGSNEQFF. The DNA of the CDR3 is TGTGCCAGCAGCTTATGGGGTAGCAATGAGCAGTTCTTC.

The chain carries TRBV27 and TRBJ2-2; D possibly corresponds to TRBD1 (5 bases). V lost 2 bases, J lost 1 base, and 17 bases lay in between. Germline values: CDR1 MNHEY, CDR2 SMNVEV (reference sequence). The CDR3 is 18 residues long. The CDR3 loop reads CASSLRVVWQGNTGELFF. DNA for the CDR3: TGTGCCAGCAGTTTAAGGGTTGTTTGGCAGGGGAACACCGGGGAGCTGTTTTTT.

CDR3 DNA: TGTGCCAGCAGCGGGGGGACAGGGGGTCAGCCCCAGCATTTT. It codes for CASSGGTGGQPQHF. The rearrangement links TRBV9 to TRBJ1-5; 11 bases are a match to TRBD1. Unmatched junction bases numbered 2, after V lost 3 bases and J lost 6 bases. CDR1 is SGDLS, CDR2 YYNGEE, per germline. This CDR3 contains 14 residues.

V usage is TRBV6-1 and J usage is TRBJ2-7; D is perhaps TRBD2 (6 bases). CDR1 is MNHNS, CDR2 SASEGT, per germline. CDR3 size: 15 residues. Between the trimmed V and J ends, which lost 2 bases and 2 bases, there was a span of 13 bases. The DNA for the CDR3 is TGTGCCAGCAGTGAACTGGCTAGCGACCCCTACGAGCAGTACTTC. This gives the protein CASSELASDPYEQYF.

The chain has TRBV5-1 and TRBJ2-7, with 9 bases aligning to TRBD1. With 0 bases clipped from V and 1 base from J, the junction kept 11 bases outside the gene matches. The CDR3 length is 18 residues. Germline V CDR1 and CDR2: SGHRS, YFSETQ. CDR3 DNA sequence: TGCGCCAGCAGCTTGGGGGGAGGACAGGGGCCGACTTCCTACGAGCAGTACTTC. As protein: CASSLGGGQGPTSYEQYF.

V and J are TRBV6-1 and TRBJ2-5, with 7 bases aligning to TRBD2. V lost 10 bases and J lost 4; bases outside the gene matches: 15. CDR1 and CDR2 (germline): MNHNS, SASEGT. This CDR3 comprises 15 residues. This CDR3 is CAIQRGAGKGETQYF. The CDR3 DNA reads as TGTGCCATCCAACGGGGAGCGGGGAAAGGAGAGACCCAGTACTTC.

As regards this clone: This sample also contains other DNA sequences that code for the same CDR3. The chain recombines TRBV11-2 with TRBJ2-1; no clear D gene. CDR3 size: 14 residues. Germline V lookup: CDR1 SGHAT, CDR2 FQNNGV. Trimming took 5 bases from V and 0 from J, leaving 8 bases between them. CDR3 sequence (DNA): TGTGCCAGCAGCCTCCAGAGCTCCTACAATGAGCAGTTCTTC. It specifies CASSLQSSYNEQFF. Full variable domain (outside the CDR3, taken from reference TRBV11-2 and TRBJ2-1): EAGVAQSPRYKIIEKRQSVAFWCNPISGHATLYWYQQILGQGPKLLIQFQNNGVVDDSQLPKDRFSAERLKGVDSTLKIQPAKLEDSAVYLCASSLQSSYNEQFFGPGTRLTVL.

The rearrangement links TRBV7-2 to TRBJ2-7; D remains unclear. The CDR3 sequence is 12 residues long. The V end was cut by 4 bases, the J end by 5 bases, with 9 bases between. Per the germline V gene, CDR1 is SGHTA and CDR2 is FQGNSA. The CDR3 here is CASSSHGHEQYF. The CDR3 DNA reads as TGTGCCAGCAGCTCACATGGGCACGAGCAGTACTTC.

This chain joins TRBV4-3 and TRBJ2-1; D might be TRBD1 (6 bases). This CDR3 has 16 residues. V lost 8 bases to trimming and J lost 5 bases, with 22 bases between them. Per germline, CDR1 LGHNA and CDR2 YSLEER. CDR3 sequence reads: CASSKGGPEVDNEQFF. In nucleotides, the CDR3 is TGCGCCAGCTCCAAAGGGGGACCAGAGGTGGACAATGAGCAGTTCTTC.

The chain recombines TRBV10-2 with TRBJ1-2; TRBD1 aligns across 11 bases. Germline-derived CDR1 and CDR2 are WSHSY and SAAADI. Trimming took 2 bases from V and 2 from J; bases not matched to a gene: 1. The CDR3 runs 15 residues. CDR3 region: CASSERTGGNYGYTF. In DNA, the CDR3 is TGCGCCAGCAGTGAGCGGACAGGGGGCAACTATGGCTACACCTTC.

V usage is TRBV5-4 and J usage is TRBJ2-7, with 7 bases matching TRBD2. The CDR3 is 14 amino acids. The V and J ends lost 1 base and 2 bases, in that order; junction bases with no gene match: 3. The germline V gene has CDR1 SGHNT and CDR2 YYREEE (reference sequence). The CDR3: CASSLPGRAYEQYF. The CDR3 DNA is TGTGCCAGCAGCTTGCCTGGGAGGGCCTACGAGCAGTACTTC.

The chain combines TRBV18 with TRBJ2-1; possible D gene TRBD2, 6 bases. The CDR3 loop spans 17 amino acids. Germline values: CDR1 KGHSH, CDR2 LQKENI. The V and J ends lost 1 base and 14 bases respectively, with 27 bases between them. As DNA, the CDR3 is TGTGCCAGCTCACCACAGGATTTTTCAACGGGAGCACAGGAGGAGTTCTTC. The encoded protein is CASSPQDFSTGAQEEFF.

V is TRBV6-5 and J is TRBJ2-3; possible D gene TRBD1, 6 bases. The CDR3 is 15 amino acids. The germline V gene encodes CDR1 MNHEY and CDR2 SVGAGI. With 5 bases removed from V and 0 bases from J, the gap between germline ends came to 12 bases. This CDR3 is CASSRDIASTDTQYF. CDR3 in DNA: TGTGCCAGCAGTAGGGACATCGCTAGCACAGATACGCAGTATTTT.

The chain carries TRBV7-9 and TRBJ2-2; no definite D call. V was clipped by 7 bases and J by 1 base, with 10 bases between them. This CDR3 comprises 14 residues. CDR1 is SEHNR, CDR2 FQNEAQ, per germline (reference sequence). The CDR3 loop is CASTRTKNTGELFF. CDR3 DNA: TGTGCCAGCACCCGGACGAAGAACACCGGGGAGCTGTTTTTT.

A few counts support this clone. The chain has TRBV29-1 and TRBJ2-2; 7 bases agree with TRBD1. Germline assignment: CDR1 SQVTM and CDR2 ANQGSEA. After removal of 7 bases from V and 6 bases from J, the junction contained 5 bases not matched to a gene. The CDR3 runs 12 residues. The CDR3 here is CSGYRGAGELFF. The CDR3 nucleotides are TGCAGCGGATACAGGGGTGCCGGGGAGCTGTTTTTT.

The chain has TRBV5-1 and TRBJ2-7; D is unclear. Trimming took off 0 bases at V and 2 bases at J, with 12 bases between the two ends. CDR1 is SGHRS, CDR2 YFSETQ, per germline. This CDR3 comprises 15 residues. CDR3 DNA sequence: TGCGCCAGCAGCTTGGGGGCAGGTTCTACCTACGAGCAGTACTTC. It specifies CASSLGAGSTYEQYF.

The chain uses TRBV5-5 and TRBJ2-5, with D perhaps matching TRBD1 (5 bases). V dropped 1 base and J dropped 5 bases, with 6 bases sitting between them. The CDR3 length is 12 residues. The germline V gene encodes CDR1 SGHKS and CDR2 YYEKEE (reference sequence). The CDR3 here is CASSLKGETQYF. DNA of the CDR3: TGTGCCAGCAGCTTGAAGGGGGAGACCCAGTACTTC.

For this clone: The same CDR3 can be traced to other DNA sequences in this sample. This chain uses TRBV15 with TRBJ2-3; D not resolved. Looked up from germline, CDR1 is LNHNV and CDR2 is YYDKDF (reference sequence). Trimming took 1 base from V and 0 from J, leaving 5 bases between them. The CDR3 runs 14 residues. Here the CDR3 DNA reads TGTGCCACCAGCAGAGCTGGCAGCACAGATACGCAGTATTTT. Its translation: CATSRAGSTDTQYF.

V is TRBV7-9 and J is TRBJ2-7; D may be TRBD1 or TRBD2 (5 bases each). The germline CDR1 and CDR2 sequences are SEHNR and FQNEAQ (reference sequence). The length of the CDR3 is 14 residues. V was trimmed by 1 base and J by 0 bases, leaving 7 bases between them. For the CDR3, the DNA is TGTGCCAGCAGCTTAGGGGGGAACTCCTACGAGCAGTACTTC. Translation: CASSLGGNSYEQYF.